The present T cell receptor (beta chain) was sequenced within a study of blood T cell repertoires in COVID-19. This CDR3 is built from 17 residues. Trimming cost V 0 bases and J 5 bases, with 19 bases left between them. Germline V CDR1 and CDR2: SGHDN, FVKESK. Here immunoSEQ multiplex PCR was the method, and the copy in TCRdb shows in-frame clones only, minus some. Here the sample spans tens of thousands of clones, around 81% being singletons. Sequenced input: peripheral blood. The receptor comes from a human donor in a cohort sampled during active COVID-19. V usage is TRBV14 and J usage is TRBJ1-2; D unresolved. The CDR3 here is CASSQDSARGRGYGYTF. The CDR3, as DNA: TGTGCCAGCAGCCAAGATTCGGCCAGAGGTCGTGGGTATGGCTACACCTTC.